The rows below give T cell receptor beta chains drawn from one sample of a study of blood T cell repertoires in COVID-19. This table comes from immunoSEQ multiplex PCR, and its TCRdb copy is limited to in-frame clones, with some not included. This table has roughly 400,000 clones, less than 95% appearing once. The source material was PBMCs or T cells enriched from blood (not recorded which). The source is a man in his late teens or twenties who had recovered from COVID-19. Both conserved end residues are part of each CDR3. D genes are given only for firm matches. Size values are once, few and many counts, or a class for expanded clones, and some rows have none.

d_gene | j_gene | abundance | len | v_gene | CDR3aa | CDR3nt
NA | TRBJ1-3 | NA | 15 | TRBV5-1 | CASSPNSGSGNTIYF | TGCGCCAGCAGCCCGAATAGCGGCTCTGGAAACACCATATATTTT
TRBD1 | TRBJ1-2 | NA | 14 | TRBV7-9 | CASSRQGAVYGYTF | TGTGCCAGCAGCCGACAGGGGGCCGTCTATGGCTACACCTTC
NA | TRBJ2-3 | NA | 15 | TRBV10-3 | CAISESRLLPDTQYF | TGTGCCATCAGTGAGTCGAGACTGCTTCCAGATACGCAGTATTTT
NA | TRBJ1-1 | NA | 13 | TRBV19 | CASSITRGAEAFF | TGTGCCAGTAGTATAACCAGGGGAGCTGAAGCTTTCTTT
NA | TRBJ1-2 | NA | 14 | TRBV28 | CASSLKTVGYGYTF | TGTGCCAGCAGTTTAAAGACAGTAGGATATGGCTACACCTTC
NA | TRBJ1-2 | NA | 13 | TRBV11-3 | CASSLARDYGYTF | TGTGCCAGCAGCCTCGCGAGGGACTATGGCTACACCTTC
NA | TRBJ2-6 | NA | 15 | TRBV19 | CASSMGGLGANVLTF | TGTGCCAGTAGTATGGGCGGGTTGGGGGCCAACGTCCTGACTTTC
TRBD1 | TRBJ1-2 | NA | 15 | TRBV28 | CASSLPGQANYGYTF | TGTGCCAGCAGCTTACCGGGACAGGCTAACTATGGCTACACCTTC
TRBD1 | TRBJ1-6 | NA | 16 | TRBV5-1 | CASSLAFGTDNSPLHF | TGCGCCAGCAGCTTGGCTTTCGGGACAGATAATTCACCCCTCCACTTT
TRBD1 | TRBJ2-7 | NA | 15 | TRBV27 | CASKLQGAPVEEQYF | TGTGCCAGCAAATTACAGGGGGCGCCGGTTGAGGAGCAGTACTTC
NA | TRBJ1-1 | NA | 16 | TRBV19 | CASSSPPGLPNTEAFF | TGTGCCAGTAGTTCTCCGCCCGGACTTCCGAACACTGAAGCTTTCTTT
TRBD2 | TRBJ2-1 | once | 16 | TRBV4-1 | CASSLPGTSGRNEQFF | TGCGCCAGCAGCCTCCCAGGGACTAGCGGGAGGAATGAGCAGTTCTTC
TRBD1 | TRBJ1-5 | once | 17 | TRBV5-8 | CASSLPRGTYSNQPQHF | TGTGCCAGCAGCTTGCCCAGGGGGACATATAGCAATCAGCCCCAGCATTTT
TRBD1 | TRBJ2-7 | NA | 13 | TRBV10-2 | CASGTGPSYEQYF | TGCGCCAGCGGGACAGGACCTTCCTACGAGCAGTACTTC
TRBD2 | TRBJ2-5 | NA | 13 | TRBV7-9 | CASVLAGEETQYF | TGTGCCAGCGTACTAGCGGGAGAAGAGACCCAGTACTTC
NA | TRBJ2-1 | NA | 13 | TRBV5-1 | CASSSRSGNEQFF | TGCGCCAGCAGCAGTCGCTCGGGGAATGAGCAGTTCTTC
TRBD1 | TRBJ2-3 | NA | 15 | TRBV5-1 | CASSLGGTGTDTQYF | TGCGCCAGCAGCTTGGGGGGGACAGGGACAGATACGCAGTATTTT
NA | TRBJ2-3 | NA | 14 | TRBV11-2 | CASSSGLSHDTQYF | TGTGCCAGCAGCTCGGGACTTTCTCACGATACGCAGTATTTT
NA | TRBJ2-7 | NA | 15 | TRBV28 | CASSLQLVPPYEQYF | TGTGCCAGCAGTTTGCAACTAGTTCCCCCCTACGAGCAGTACTTC
NA | TRBJ1-1 | NA | 13 | TRBV9 | CASSVDRQTEAFF | TGTGCCAGCAGCGTAGATCGACAGACTGAAGCTTTCTTT
TRBD1 | TRBJ1-1 | once | 14 | TRBV7-3 | CASSFNRGDTEAFF | TGTGCCAGCAGCTTTAACAGGGGTGACACTGAAGCTTTCTTT
NA | TRBJ1-1 | NA | 14 | TRBV19 | CASSSGGRFTEAFF | TGTGCCAGTAGTAGTGGCGGGAGGTTCACTGAAGCTTTCTTT
TRBD1 | TRBJ1-1 | NA | 14 | TRBV28 | CATQGDRVTTEAFF | TGTGCCACCCAGGGGGACAGGGTGACCACTGAAGCTTTCTTT
NA | TRBJ2-7 | NA | 15 | TRBV21-1 | CASSTSGTASGEQYF | TGTGCCAGCAGCACGTCGGGGACAGCGAGTGGCGAGCAGTACTTC
TRBD1 | TRBJ1-6 | NA | 15 | TRBV19 | CASSLRRQGDSPLHF | TGTGCCAGTAGTCTCCGGCGACAGGGCGATTCACCCCTCCACTTT
TRBD2 | TRBJ2-7 | NA | 14 | TRBV28 | CASRAGTSVYEQYF | TGTGCCAGCAGGGCCGGGACTAGCGTTTACGAGCAGTACTTC